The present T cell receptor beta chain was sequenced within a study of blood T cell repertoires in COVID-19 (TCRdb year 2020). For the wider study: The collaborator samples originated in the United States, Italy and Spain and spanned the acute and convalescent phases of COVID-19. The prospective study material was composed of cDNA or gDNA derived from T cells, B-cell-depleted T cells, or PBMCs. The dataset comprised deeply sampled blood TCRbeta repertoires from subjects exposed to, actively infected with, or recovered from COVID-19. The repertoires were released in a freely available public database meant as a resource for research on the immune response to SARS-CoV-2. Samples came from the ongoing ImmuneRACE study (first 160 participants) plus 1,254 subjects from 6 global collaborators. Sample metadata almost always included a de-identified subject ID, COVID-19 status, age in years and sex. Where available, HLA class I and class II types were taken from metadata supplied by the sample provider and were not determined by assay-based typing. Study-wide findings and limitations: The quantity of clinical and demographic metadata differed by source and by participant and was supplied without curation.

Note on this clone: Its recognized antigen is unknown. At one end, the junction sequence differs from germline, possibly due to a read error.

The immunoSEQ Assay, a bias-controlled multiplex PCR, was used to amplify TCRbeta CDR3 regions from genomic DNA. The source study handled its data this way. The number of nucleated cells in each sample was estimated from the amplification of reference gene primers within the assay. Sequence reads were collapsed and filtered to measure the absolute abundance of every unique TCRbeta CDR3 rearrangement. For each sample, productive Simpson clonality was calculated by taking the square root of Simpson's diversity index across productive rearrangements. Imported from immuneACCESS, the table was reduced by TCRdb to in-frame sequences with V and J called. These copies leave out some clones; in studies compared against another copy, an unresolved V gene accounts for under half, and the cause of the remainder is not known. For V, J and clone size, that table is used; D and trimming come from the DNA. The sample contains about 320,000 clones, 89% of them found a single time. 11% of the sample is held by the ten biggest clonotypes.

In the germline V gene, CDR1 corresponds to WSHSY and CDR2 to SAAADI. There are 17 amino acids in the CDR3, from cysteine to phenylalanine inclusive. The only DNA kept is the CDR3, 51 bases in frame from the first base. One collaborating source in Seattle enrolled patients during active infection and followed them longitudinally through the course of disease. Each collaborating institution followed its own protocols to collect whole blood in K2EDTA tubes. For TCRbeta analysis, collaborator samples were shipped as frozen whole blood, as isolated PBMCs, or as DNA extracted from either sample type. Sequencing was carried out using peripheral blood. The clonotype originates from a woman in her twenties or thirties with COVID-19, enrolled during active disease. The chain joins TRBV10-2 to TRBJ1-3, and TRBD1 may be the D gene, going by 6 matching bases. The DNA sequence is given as TGCGCCAGCAGTGAGTCGAGGTCTACAGGGCCTGGGAACACCATATATTTT. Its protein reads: CASSESRSTGPGNTIYF.